This T cell receptor (beta chain) was documented in a study of technical replicates of blood from a few donors. Germline CDR1 and CDR2: SGHRS and YFSETQ. Trimming cost V 4 bases and J 5 bases, with 15 bases left between them. The CDR3 is 14 amino acids. The data were produced by immunoSEQ multiplex PCR, yet TCRdb's version contains in-frame clones alone and is incomplete. This table has about 80,000 clones, roughly 94% appearing once. The sequenced material came from T cells isolated from PBMCs. The chain joins TRBV5-1 to TRBJ2-5; D perhaps matches TRBD1 (5 bases). This sequence originates from a human donor in good health. CDR3 DNA sequence: TGCGCCAGCAGCCCCCGGGTCCAGGGCGAGACCCAGTACTTC. Its translation is CASSPRVQGETQYF.